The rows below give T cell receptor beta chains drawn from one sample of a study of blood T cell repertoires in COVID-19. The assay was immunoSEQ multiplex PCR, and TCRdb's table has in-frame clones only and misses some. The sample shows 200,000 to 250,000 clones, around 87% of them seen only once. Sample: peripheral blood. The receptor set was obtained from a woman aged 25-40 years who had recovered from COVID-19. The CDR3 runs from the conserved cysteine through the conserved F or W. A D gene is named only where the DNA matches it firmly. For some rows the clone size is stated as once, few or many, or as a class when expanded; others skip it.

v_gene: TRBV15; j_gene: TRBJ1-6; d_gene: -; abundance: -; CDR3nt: TGTGCCACCAGCGTACAGTCCTTCTATAATTCACCCCTCCACTTT; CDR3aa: CATSVQSFYNSPLHF
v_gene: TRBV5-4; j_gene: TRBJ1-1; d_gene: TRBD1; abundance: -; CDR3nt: TGTGCCAGCAGCTTGGAGACAGGGTTCATGAACACTGAAGCTTTCTTT; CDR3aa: CASSLETGFMNTEAFF
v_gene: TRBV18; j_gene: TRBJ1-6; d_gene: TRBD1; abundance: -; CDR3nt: TGTGCCAGCTCACCCACAGGGGGAGGTTCACCCCTCCACTTT; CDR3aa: CASSPTGGGSPLHF
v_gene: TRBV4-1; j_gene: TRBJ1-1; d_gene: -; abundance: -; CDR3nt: TGCGCCAGCAGCCAGAGGGCAGGGGATAATGAAGCTTTCTTT; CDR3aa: CASSQRAGDNEAFF
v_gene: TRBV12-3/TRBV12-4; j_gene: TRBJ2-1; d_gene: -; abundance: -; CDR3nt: TGTGCCAGCAGCAGGATCTCCTACAATGAGCAGTTCTTC; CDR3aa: CASSRISYNEQFF
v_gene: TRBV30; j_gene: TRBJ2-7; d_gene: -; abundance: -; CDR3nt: TGTGCCTGGAGTGTACGGGTGGGACAAGGGACACGAAACTACGAGCAGTACTTC; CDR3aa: CAWSVRVGQGTRNYEQYF
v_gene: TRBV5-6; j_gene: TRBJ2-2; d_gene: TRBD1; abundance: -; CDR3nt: TGTGCCAGCAGTAGGGACAGGAGGAACACCGGGGAGCTGTTTTTT; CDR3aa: CASSRDRRNTGELFF
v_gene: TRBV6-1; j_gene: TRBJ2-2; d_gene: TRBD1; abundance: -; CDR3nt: TGTGCCAGCAGTGGGGATTCCGGGACAGCGAACACCGGGGAGCTGTTTTTT; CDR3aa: CASSGDSGTANTGELFF
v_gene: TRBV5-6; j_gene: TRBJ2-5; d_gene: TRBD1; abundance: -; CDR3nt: TGTGCCAGCAGCTTTGGGACAGGCCAAGAGACCCAGTACTTC; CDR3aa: CASSFGTGQETQYF
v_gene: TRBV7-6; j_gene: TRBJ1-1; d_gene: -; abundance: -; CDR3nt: TGTGCCAGCAGCCCACTCGGACCGACAGGCGGCGAAGCTTTCTTT; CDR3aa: CASSPLGPTGGEAFF
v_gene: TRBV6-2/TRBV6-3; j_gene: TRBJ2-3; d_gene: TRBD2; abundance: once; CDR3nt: TGTGCCAGCAGTTACGGTAGCGGGGGAGATACGCAGTATTTT; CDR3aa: CASSYGSGGDTQYF
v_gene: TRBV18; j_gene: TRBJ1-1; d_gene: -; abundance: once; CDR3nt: TGTGCCAGCTCACCGGCAGGGAGGACTGAAGCTTTCTTT; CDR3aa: CASSPAGRTEAFF
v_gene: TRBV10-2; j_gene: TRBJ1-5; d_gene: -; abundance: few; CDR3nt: TGCGCCAGCGGCTCACCAGGGGTCGACAATCAGCCCCAGCATTTT; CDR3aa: CASGSPGVDNQPQHF
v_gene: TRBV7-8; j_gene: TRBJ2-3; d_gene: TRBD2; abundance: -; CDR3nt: TGTGCCAGCAGGGCGGGGGGGGGCAATATACCCAGCACAGATACGCAGTATTTT; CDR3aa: CASRAGGGNIPSTDTQYF
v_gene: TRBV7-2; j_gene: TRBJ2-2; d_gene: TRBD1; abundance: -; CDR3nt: TGTGCCAGCAGCGGACGGACAGGGTGGAGCACCGGGGAGCTGTTTTTT; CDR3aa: CASSGRTGWSTGELFF
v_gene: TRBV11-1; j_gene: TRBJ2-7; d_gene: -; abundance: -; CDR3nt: TGTGCCAGCAGCTCGGACAGCCTTTTTTCCTACGAGCAGTACTTC; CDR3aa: CASSSDSLFSYEQYF
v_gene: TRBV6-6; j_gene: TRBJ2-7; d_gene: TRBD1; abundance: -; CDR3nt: TGTGCCAGCAGTGGGACAGGGAAATACGAGCAGTACTTC; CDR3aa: CASSGTGKYEQYF
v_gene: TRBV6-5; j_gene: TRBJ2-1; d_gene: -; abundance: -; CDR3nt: TGTGCCAGCAGTCCCAGGGGGGATGAGCAGTTCTTC; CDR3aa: CASSPRGDEQFF
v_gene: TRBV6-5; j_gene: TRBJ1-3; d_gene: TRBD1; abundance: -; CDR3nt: TGTGCCAGCAGTTACCTCCAGGGGGGAGGAAACACCATATATTTT; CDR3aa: CASSYLQGGGNTIYF
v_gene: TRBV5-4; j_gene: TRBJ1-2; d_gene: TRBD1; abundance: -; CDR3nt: TGTGCCAGCAGCTGGACAGGGGGCTTTGGCTACACCTTC; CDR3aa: CASSWTGGFGYTF
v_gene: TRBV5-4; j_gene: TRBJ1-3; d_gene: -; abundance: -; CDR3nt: TGTGCCAGCAGCTCGGGGGTTTTATCTGGAAACACCATATATTTT; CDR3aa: CASSSGVLSGNTIYF
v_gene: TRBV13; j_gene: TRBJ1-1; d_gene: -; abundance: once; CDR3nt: TGTGCCAGCAGTCTGGACATCCAGAACACTGAAGCTTTCTTT; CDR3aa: CASSLDIQNTEAFF
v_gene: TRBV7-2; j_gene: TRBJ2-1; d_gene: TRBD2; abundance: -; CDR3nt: TGTGCCAGCAGCTTGGGTAGCGGGGGGGCCTGGAATGAGCAGTTCTTC; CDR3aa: CASSLGSGGAWNEQFF
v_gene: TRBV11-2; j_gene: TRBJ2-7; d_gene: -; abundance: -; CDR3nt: TGTGCCAGCAGCTTAGGACTGTACGTACCCGAGCAGTACTTC; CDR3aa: CASSLGLYVPEQYF
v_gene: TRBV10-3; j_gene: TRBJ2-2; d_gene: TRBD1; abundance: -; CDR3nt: TGTGCCATCCCCAGGGACAGTTCGAACACCGGGGAGCTGTTTTTT; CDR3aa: CAIPRDSSNTGELFF
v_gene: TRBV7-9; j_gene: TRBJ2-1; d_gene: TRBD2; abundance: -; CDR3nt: TGTGCCAGCAGCCAGACTAGCGGGGATTACTACAATGAGCAGTTCTTC; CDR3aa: CASSQTSGDYYNEQFF
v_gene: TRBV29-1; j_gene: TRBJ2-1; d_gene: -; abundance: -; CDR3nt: TGCAGCGTTGAAGATAGAGGGCAGGAAAACAATGAGCAGTTCTTC; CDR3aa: CSVEDRGQENNEQFF
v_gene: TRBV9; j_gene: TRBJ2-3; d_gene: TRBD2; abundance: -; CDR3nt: TGTGCCAGCAGCGCCCCTAGCGGGGGCACAGATACGCAGTATTTT; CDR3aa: CASSAPSGGTDTQYF
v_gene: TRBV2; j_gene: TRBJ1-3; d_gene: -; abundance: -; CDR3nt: TGTGCCAGCAGTGATGTAGATACTGGAAACACCATATATTTT; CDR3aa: CASSDVDTGNTIYF